Many counts were recorded for the clone carrying this T cell receptor (beta chain). Antigen: not known. These data come from a study of identical twins. Study conclusions and caveats: Shared out-of-frame alpha sequences (those common to twins) showed excess low generation probability. Beta out-of-frame sequences displayed a weaker excess of sharing between twins. Carriage of fewer insertions was seen in abundant cord blood beta clonotypes, whereas memory repertoires showed none. Conclusions were based on cross-sectional statistical analysis, without following the same donors.

This CDR3 has 16 residues. Germline loops: CDR1 SNHLY, CDR2 FYNNEI. V shed 2 bases and J 2 bases; nucleotides not matched to a gene: 4. Using its own MiXCR run on the 5' RACE reads, TCRdb lists one record per CDR3 protein. The sample holds some 1,700,000 distinct CDR3 sequences; about 32% are singletons and the top ten take around 0.25%. Sequenced: cord blood. The sequence was collected from a newborn girl in good health. This sequence joins TRBV2 and TRBJ2-4, with 9 bases aligning to TRBD2. The CDR3 region has the DNA TGTGCCAGCAGTGAATGGCGGGGGGGGTCCAAAAACATTCAGTACTTC. This codes for CASSEWRGGSKNIQYF.